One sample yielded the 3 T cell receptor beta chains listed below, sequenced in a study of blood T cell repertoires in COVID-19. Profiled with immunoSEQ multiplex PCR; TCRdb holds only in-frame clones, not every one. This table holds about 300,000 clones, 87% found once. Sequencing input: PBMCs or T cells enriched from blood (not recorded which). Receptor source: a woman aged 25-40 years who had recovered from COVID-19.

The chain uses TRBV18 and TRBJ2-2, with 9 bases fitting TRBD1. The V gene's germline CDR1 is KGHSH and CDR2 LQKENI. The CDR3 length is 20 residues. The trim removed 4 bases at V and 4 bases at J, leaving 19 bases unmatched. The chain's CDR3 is CASSLTSGTGRRRGTGELFF. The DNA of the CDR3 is TGTGCCAGCTCACTGACCTCCGGGACAGGGAGACGCCGAGGCACCGGGGAGCTGTTTTTT.

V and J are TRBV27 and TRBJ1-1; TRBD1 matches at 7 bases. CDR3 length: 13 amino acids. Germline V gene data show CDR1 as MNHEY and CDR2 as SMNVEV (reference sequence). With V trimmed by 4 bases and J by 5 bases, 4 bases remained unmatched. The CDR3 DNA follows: TGTGCCAGCAGTTCAAGACAGGGTACTGAAGCTTTCTTT. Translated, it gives CASSSRQGTEAFF.

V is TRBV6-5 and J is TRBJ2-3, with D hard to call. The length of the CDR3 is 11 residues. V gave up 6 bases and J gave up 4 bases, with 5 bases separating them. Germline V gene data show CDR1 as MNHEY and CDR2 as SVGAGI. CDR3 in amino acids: CASSTADTQYF. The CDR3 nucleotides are TGTGCCAGCAGCACGGCAGATACGCAGTATTTT.